This T cell receptor beta chain was sequenced for a study of T cells in Graves' hyperthyroidism and ophthalmopathy. For this clonotype: Its specificity is unknown.

Points from the study as a whole: Model output signaled ophthalmopathy a median roughly 6.5 months ahead of onset.

The V gene end was trimmed by 7 bases and the J gene end by 8 bases; junction bases not matched to a gene: 9. The CDR3 sequence is 13 residues long. From germline, CDR1 is ENHRY and CDR2 SYGVKD. The source material, RNA transcripts, was used to amplify TCR beta CDR3 regions. First-round RT-PCR with HTBI primers amplified the TCR CDR3 region. TCRdb itself ran the multiplex PCR reads through MiXCR, one entry per CDR3 protein. The sample yields hundreds of thousands of distinct CDR3 sequences, approximately 25% seen once. This TCR derives from a man aged 50-60 years with Graves' hyperthyroidism. This rearrangement joins TRBV10-3 to TRBJ1-1, with 8 positions matching TRBD1. The specimen sequenced was blood. CDR3 loop: CAINPDRGGEAFF. The DNA of the CDR3 is TGTGCCATCAATCCAGACAGGGGTGGAGAAGCTTTCTTT.